A selection of T cell receptor beta chains follows, all from one sample in a study of T cell responses to AZD1222 COVID-19 vaccine. TCRdb keeps only in-frame clones here, not all; method: immunoSEQ multiplex PCR. The sample consists of about 100,000 clones, 70% to 90% of them appearing once. Sample: peripheral blood, taken on day 0 of AZD1222 vaccination. These TCRs come from an adult in good health. The CDR3 runs from the conserved cysteine through the conserved F or W. Fields, in order: D gene, V gene, J gene, clone size, CDR3 protein. A D gene is named only where the DNA matches it firmly. Clone size is given for some rows only: seen once, a few or many times, or a class if the clone is expanded.

TRBD2,TRBV5-4,TRBJ2-2,NA,CASSKGLAGGRANTGELFF
TRBD1,TRBV5-8,TRBJ2-7,NA,CASSLRGQGFVREQYF
NA,TRBV5-4,TRBJ1-4,NA,CASSSRQAGNEKLFF
NA,TRBV7-9,TRBJ1-4,NA,CASTGQGYTTNEKLFF
NA,TRBV18,TRBJ2-7,NA,CASSPGAEQYF
TRBD2,TRBV3-1/TRBV3-2,TRBJ2-4,NA,CASSQDPGTRGIQYF
NA,TRBV18,TRBJ1-2,NA,CASSPREISSGYTF
NA,TRBV6-5,TRBJ1-5,once,CASAIHSNQPQHF
TRBD1,TRBV19,TRBJ1-4,NA,CASSMSDRPLNEKLFF
TRBD1,TRBV27,TRBJ1-3,NA,CATRGQGTGNTIYF
TRBD1,TRBV14,TRBJ2-7,NA,CASSSRGLSEQYF
NA,TRBV25-1,TRBJ1-4,few,CASSTPGGRTNEKLFF
NA,TRBV5-1,TRBJ2-5,NA,CASSLEIGVETQYF
NA,TRBV6-2/TRBV6-3,TRBJ1-5,NA,CASSRGLRNQPQHF
NA,TRBV7-7,TRBJ1-3,once,CASSSDEWNTIYF
TRBD1,TRBV4-2,TRBJ1-3,many,CASSPGTGSGGNTIYF
TRBD1,TRBV27,TRBJ2-1,NA,CASSRGSSYNEQFF
NA,TRBV5-5,TRBJ1-3,NA,CASSRDTSGNTIYF
NA,TRBV5-1,TRBJ1-1,NA,CASSPREGGNTEAFF
NA,TRBV6-5,TRBJ1-6,few,CASSTEGYSPLHF
NA,TRBV6-5,TRBJ2-7,NA,CASTGWRESREQYF
TRBD1,TRBV28,TRBJ2-7,NA,CATLPGQGGEQYF
NA,TRBV11-1,TRBJ1-5,NA,CASSLTDGQPQHF
NA,TRBV6-4,TRBJ2-2,NA,CASSDLGTGELFF
TRBD1,TRBV5-1,TRBJ1-4,once,CASSLGDRALPTNEKLFF
NA,TRBV6-1,TRBJ1-5,NA,CASSEQGVRYSNQPQHF
NA,TRBV2,TRBJ1-4,NA,CASRTRATNEKLFF
NA,TRBV28,TRBJ1-2,once,CASGSGGAPYGYTF
NA,TRBV5-1,TRBJ1-4,NA,CASSLRSALNEKLFF
NA,TRBV5-6,TRBJ2-5,NA,CASSRGLQSQETQYF
TRBD1,TRBV6-5,TRBJ2-7,NA,CASRRDRKSSYEQYF
NA,TRBV5-1,TRBJ1-4,NA,CASSLGTFDNEKLFF
NA,TRBV5-6,TRBJ1-2,once,CASSWASSGNYGYTF
TRBD1,TRBV15,TRBJ1-6,once,CATSSDRKNSPLHF
NA,TRBV18,TRBJ2-7,NA,CASSPRGGEQYF
NA,TRBV3-1/TRBV3-2,TRBJ2-3,few,CASSLDYTTDTQYF
NA,TRBV7-9,TRBJ1-5,NA,CASSRGAEQPQHF
NA,TRBV21-1,TRBJ1-1,NA,CASSKEVTGSPEAFF
NA,TRBV10-3,TRBJ1-4,NA,CAISAGTTNEKLFF
TRBD1,TRBV27,TRBJ1-1,NA,CASSPDRGRPEAFF
TRBD1,TRBV7-9,TRBJ2-7,once,CASSRTGTDEQYF
NA,TRBV4-1,TRBJ1-2,NA,CASSPQQGNYGYTF